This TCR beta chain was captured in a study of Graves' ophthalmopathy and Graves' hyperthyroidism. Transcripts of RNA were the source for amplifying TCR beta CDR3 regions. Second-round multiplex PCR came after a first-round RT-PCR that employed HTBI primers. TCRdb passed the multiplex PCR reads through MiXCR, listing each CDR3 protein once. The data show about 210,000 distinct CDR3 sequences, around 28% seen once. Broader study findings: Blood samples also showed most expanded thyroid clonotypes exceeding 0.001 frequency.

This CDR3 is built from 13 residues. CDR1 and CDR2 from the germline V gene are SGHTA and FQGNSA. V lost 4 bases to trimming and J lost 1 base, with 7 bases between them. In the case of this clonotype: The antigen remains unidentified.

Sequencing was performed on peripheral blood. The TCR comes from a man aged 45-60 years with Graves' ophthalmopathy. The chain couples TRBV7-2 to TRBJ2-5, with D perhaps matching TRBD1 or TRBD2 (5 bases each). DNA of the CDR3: TGTGCCAGCAGCTCGGGACGCCAAGAGACCCAGTACTTC. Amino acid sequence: CASSSGRQETQYF.